The 17 T cell receptor beta chains given below trace back to one sample, sequenced in a study of blood T cell repertoires in COVID-19. Produced via immunoSEQ multiplex PCR; TCRdb's table is partial and in-frame only. The sample lists 180,000 or so clones, 70% to 90% occurring once. The source material was peripheral blood. Receptor source: a man aged 60 to 75 with acute or convalescent COVID-19.

The chain couples TRBV28 to TRBJ2-7, with TRBD1 matching 9 bases. The germline V gene encodes CDR1 MDHEN and CDR2 SYDVKM. The CDR3 loop spans 16 amino acids. Trimming took 3 bases from V and 2 from J; bases not matched to a gene: 8. This CDR3 is CASSFGTGRAPYEQYF. CDR3 nucleotide sequence: TGTGCCAGCAGTTTCGGGACAGGGCGTGCCCCCTACGAGCAGTACTTC.

This clone has just a few counts. This chain links TRBV6-2 or TRBV6-3 with TRBJ2-2; TRBD2 matches 8 bases. Germline lookup yields CDR1 MNHEY and CDR2 SVGEGT. V shed 7 bases and J 6 bases; nucleotides not matched to a gene: 13. This CDR3 spans 16 amino acids. The chain's CDR3 is CASTPSPRGAPGELFF. The CDR3 nucleotides read TGTGCCAGCACCCCTTCCCCGCGGGGGGCGCCCGGGGAGCTGTTTTTT.

V gene TRBV19 combines with J gene TRBJ2-6; perhaps TRBD2 as D (5 bases). The CDR3 totals 17 residues. The V gene lost 6 bases and the J gene lost 3 bases, with 18 bases spanning the gap. Germline V lookup: CDR1 LNHDA, CDR2 SQIVND (reference sequence). CDR3 DNA sequence: TGTGCCAGTAGCACCACGAGGGTCGTTCGTGGGGCCAACGTCCTGACTTTC. It is translated as CASSTTRVVRGANVLTF.

The genes are TRBV30 and TRBJ1-1, with a weak D call TRBD1 (6 bases). Germline V gene data show CDR1 as GTSNPN and CDR2 as SVGIG (reference sequence). Trimming took off 3 bases at V and 6 bases at J, with 11 bases between the two ends. CDR3 length equals 12 residues. CDR3 nucleotide sequence: TGTGCCTGGAGCGAGGGACACCCTGAAGCTTTCTTT. As protein: CAWSEGHPEAFF.

The CDR3 loop reads CASSVRPAWTSGRENTQYF. The CDR3 DNA is TGTGCCAGCAGTGTACGACCCGCCTGGACTAGCGGGAGAGAAAATACGCAGTATTTT. The rearrangement uses TRBV2 and TRBJ2-3, with 13 bases that match TRBD2. Trimming took 4 bases from V and 7 from J; bases not matched to a gene: 17. CDR1 SNHLY and CDR2 FYNNEI come from the germline V gene. The CDR3 spans 19 residues. The full variable domain, rest sourced from reference TRBV2 and TRBJ2-3, is EPEVTQTPSHQVTQMGQEVILRCVPISNHLYFYWYRQILGQKVEFLVSFYNNEISEKSEIFDDQFSVERPDGSNFTLKIRSTKLEDSAMYFCASSVRPAWTSGRENTQYFGPGTRLTVL.

The V gene is TRBV5-6, the J gene TRBJ1-2; 8 bases match TRBD1. The germline V gene encodes CDR1 SGHDT and CDR2 YYEEEE. There are 15 residues in the CDR3. V was pared by 0 bases and J by 2 bases, with 3 bases of the junction left unmatched. The CDR3 is CASSLVGTGNYGYTF. The DNA for the CDR3 is TGTGCCAGCAGCTTGGTTGGGACAGGAAACTATGGCTACACCTTC.

V gene TRBV7-9 combines with J gene TRBJ1-2, with 7 positions matching TRBD1. The CDR3 has 13 residues. The V segment lost 5 bases and the J segment 8 bases; nucleotides outside the gene matches: 8. Germline V gene data show CDR1 as SEHNR and CDR2 as FQNEAQ (reference sequence). CDR3 in DNA: TGTGCCAGCAGCCATGACAGGGCTATGGGCTACACCTTC. As protein: CASSHDRAMGYTF.

The chain links TRBV24-1 to TRBJ2-1; 9 bases align to TRBD2. Germline values: CDR1 KGHDR, CDR2 SFDVKD. This CDR3 has 17 amino acids. Trimming at V came to 6 bases and at J to 1 base, leaving 9 bases not matched to a gene. CDR3 region: CATSPQGLADSYNEQFF. DNA of the CDR3: TGTGCCACCAGTCCGCAGGGACTAGCCGATTCCTACAATGAGCAGTTCTTC.

As to this clone: This sample also contains other DNA sequences that code for the same CDR3. V is TRBV27 and J is TRBJ1-5; possible D gene TRBD1, 5 bases. V lost 6 bases, J lost 0 bases, and 12 bases lay in between. Germline values: CDR1 MNHEY, CDR2 SMNVEV (reference sequence). This CDR3 is 15 amino acids long. CDR3: CASSPGLYSNQPQHF. DNA of the CDR3: TGTGCCAGCAGCCCGGGACTTTATAGCAATCAGCCCCAGCATTTT.

This clone was picked up a small number of times. The chain combines TRBV3-1 (or the pseudogene TRBV3-2) with TRBJ2-7; D possibly corresponds to TRBD2 (6 bases). The germline V and J ends were trimmed by 10 bases and 7 bases, with 17 bases remaining between them. This CDR3 is built from 12 residues. Germline V gives CDR1 LGHDT, CDR2 YNNKEL (reference sequence). CDR3 sequence: CATSGTLPEQYF. In DNA form, the CDR3 reads TGTGCCACGTCCGGGACTCTCCCAGAGCAGTACTTC.

The V and J genes are TRBV6-1 and TRBJ1-3, with 10 nucleotides matching TRBD1. The V and J ends lost 3 bases and 2 bases, in that order; junction bases with no gene match: 4. The germline V gene encodes CDR1 MNHNS and CDR2 SASEGT. The CDR3 runs to 16 residues. CDR3 DNA: TGTGCCAGCAGTGACCCGGGACAGGGGACTGGAAACACCATATATTTT. Residues: CASSDPGQGTGNTIYF.

The chain joins TRBV10-2 to TRBJ2-1; 8 bases agree with TRBD1. V shed 4 bases, J shed 2 bases, and the junction held 7 bases outside the gene matches. This CDR3 comprises 16 residues. CDR1 is WSHSY and CDR2 is SAAADI in the germline V gene. CDR3 sequence (DNA): TGCGCCAGCAGTGGACCGACAGGGGCCCCCTACAATGAGCAGTTCTTC. It translates to CASSGPTGAPYNEQFF.

The rearrangement uses TRBV14 and TRBJ2-7; maybe TRBD2 (5 bases). Trimming removed 4 bases from V and 3 bases from J, with 16 bases in between. Germline V CDR1 and CDR2: SGHDN, FVKESK. The CDR3 consists of 15 residues. The CDR3 sequence is CASSPSERSFYEQYF. The CDR3 nucleotides read TGTGCCAGCAGCCCGTCCGAGCGGTCGTTCTACGAGCAGTACTTC. The full variable domain, in which reference TRBV14 and TRBJ2-7 provide the parts outside the CDR3, is EAGVTQFPSHSVIEKGQTVTLRCDPISGHDNLYWYRRVMGKEIKFLLHFVKESKQDESGMPNNRFLAERTGGTYSTLKVQPAELEDSGVYFCASSPSERSFYEQYFGPGTRLTVT.

The rearrangement uses TRBV20-1 and TRBJ2-7; D is undetermined. V gave up 2 bases and J gave up 7 bases, with 9 bases separating them. Germline CDR1 reads DFQATT; CDR2 reads SNEGSKA (reference sequence). The CDR3 loop spans 11 amino acids. CDR3 in amino acids: CSARKQQEQYF. The CDR3 DNA is TGCAGTGCTAGAAAACAGCAAGAGCAGTACTTC.

J is TRBJ1-6 and V is TRBV9, with a weak D call TRBD1 (5 bases). The CDR3 is 15 residues long. Germline CDR1 and CDR2: SGDLS and YYNGEE. The V end lost 1 base, the J end lost 5 bases, and 10 bases lay between the germline ends. Here the CDR3 reads CASSVRSGDNSPLHF. As DNA, the CDR3 is TGTGCCAGCAGCGTAAGGTCGGGGGATAATTCACCCCTCCACTTT.

The chain recombines TRBV7-3 with TRBJ2-1; perhaps TRBD1 as D (6 bases). V shed 1 base and J shed 0 bases, with 10 bases lying between them. The CDR3 sequence is 16 residues long. In germline, CDR1 is SGHTA, CDR2 FQGTGA. CDR3 coding DNA: TGTGCCAGCAGCTTAAAGGACAGTCGCTCCTACAATGAGCAGTTCTTC. Amino acids: CASSLKDSRSYNEQFF.

The chain joins TRBV14 to TRBJ2-2, with 7 bases lining up with TRBD2. The CDR3 runs 15 residues. The V and J ends lost 6 bases and 5 bases, in that order; junction bases with no gene match: 9. Germline V gives CDR1 SGHDN, CDR2 FVKESK. DNA for the CDR3: TGTGCCAGCAGTCCTCCGGGCGGGAGAACCGGGGAGCTGTTTTTT. As protein: CASSPPGGRTGELFF. The variable domain in full, with the rest retrieved from reference TRBV14 and TRBJ2-2, is EAGVTQFPSHSVIEKGQTVTLRCDPISGHDNLYWYRRVMGKEIKFLLHFVKESKQDESGMPNNRFLAERTGGTYSTLKVQPAELEDSGVYFCASSPPGGRTGELFFGEGSRLTVL.